This T cell receptor beta chain is drawn from a study of shared clonotypes between healthy human individuals. V trimming: 2 bases; J trimming: 6 bases; junction bases outside the gene matches: 9. Germline V CDR1 and CDR2: SGHRS, YFSETQ. The CDR3 loop spans 15 amino acids. Here immunoSEQ multiplex PCR was the method, and the copy in TCRdb shows in-frame clones only, minus some. Here the sample spans about 2.1 million clones, about 93% being singletons. Naive CD8 cells, CD45RO-negative and positively selected for CCR7, excluded terminally differentiated effector memory CD45RA+ cells. This TCR derives from a man aged 18 to 30 in good health. Some clones in this sample may be carry-over from other donors' samples. V gene TRBV5-1 combines with J gene TRBJ1-2; 8 bases are a match to TRBD1. Specimen: naive CD8+ T cells from PBMCs. This CDR3 reads CASSFWAGGADGYTF. The CDR3 region has the DNA TGCGCCAGCAGCTTCTGGGCAGGGGGCGCGGATGGCTACACCTTC.